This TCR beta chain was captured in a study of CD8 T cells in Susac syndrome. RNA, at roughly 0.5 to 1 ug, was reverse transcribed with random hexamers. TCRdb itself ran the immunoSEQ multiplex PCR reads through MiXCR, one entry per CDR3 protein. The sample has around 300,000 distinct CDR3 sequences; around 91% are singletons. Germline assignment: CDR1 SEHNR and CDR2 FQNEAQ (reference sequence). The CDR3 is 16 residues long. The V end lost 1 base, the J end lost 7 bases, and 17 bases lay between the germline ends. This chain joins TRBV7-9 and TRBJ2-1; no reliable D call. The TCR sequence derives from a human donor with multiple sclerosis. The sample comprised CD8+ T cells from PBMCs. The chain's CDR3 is CASSLVGYSVSNEQFF. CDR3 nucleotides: TGTGCCAGCAGCTTAGTAGGCTACTCAGTGTCGAATGAGCAGTTCTTC.